Presented here are 32 T cell receptor beta chains from one specimen sequenced in a study of T cells in Graves' hyperthyroidism and ophthalmopathy. RNA transcripts were the template for amplifying TCR beta CDR3 regions. The TCR CDR3 was amplified in a first-round RT-PCR using the HTBI primer set. TCRdb re-analysed the multiplex PCR reads in MiXCR, keeping a single row per CDR3 protein. Seen here are around 430,000 distinct CDR3 sequences, 15% observed once, and the top ten hold approximately 30%. Sequences were obtained from blood. All receptors derive from a woman aged 25 to 45 with Graves' hyperthyroidism.

The chain combines TRBV20-1 with TRBJ1-6; D is ambiguous. The CDR3 spans 13 residues. With 3 bases removed from V and 8 bases from J, the gap between germline ends came to 11 bases. From germline, CDR1 is DFQATT and CDR2 SNEGSKA (reference sequence). The CDR3 sequence is CSASGQLDSPLHF. CDR3 bases: TGCAGTGCTAGCGGTCAGTTGGATTCACCCCTCCACTTT.

Points on this clonotype: A much larger clone is a single base away; this may be a read error. The gene calls are TRBV18 and TRBJ2-7, with D maybe TRBD2 (5 bases). Trimming left V 8 bases short and J 5 bases short, with 16 bases between. Germline assignment: CDR1 KGHSH and CDR2 LQKENI. This CDR3 region has 13 residues. The CDR3 protein is CASPLAGPNEQYF. CDR3 nucleotide sequence: TGTGCCAGCCCTCTCGCGGGTCCCAACGAGCAGTACTTC.

Ten or more counts support this clonotype. The chain recombines TRBV3-1 with TRBJ2-1; 10 nucleotides line up with TRBD2. Germline CDR1 reads LGHDT; CDR2 reads YNNKEL (reference sequence). The CDR3 spans 15 residues. The V segment lost 2 bases and the J segment 5 bases; nucleotides outside the gene matches: 3. CDR3 in amino acids: CASSQWSGRDNEQFF. In nucleotides, the CDR3 is TGTGCCAGCAGCCAATGGAGCGGGAGGGACAATGAGCAGTTCTTC.

This clonotype was recorded at least ten times. This chain joins TRBV12-5 and TRBJ2-1, with a possible D match to TRBD1 (6 bases). Germline assignment: CDR1 LGHNT and CDR2 FRNRAP. This CDR3 contains 16 residues. V lost 4 bases and J lost 6, with 19 bases in between. CDR3 in DNA: TGTGCTAGTGGTTCTCCGGGACACACAAGGGGCAATGAGCAGTTCTTC. It encodes CASGSPGHTRGNEQFF.

The chain employs TRBV14 and TRBJ2-5, with a weak D call TRBD2 (6 bases). Germline CDR1 is SGHDN and CDR2 is FVKESK. This CDR3 has 16 residues. Trimming took 2 bases from V and 4 from J, leaving 17 bases between them. The CDR3 is CASSQNRGTRGETQYF. The CDR3, as DNA: TGTGCCAGCAGCCAAAACCGCGGGACTCGAGGAGAGACCCAGTACTTC.

This clonotype was counted between two and nine times. CDR3 in DNA: TGTGCCTGGCGGACCCCGAGCTCTGGAAACACCATATATTTT. Encoded protein: CAWRTPSSGNTIYF. This rearrangement joins TRBV30 to TRBJ1-3; D remains unclear. Per germline, CDR1 GTSNPN and CDR2 SVGIG (reference sequence). The ends were cut back, 5 bases at V and 0 bases at J, with 11 bases in the middle. CDR3 length: 14 amino acids. Drawing the rest from reference TRBV30 and TRBJ1-3, the complete variable domain is SQTIHQWPATLVQPVGSPLSLECTVEGTSNPNLYWYRQAAGRGLQLLFYSVGIGQISSEVPQNLSASRPQDRQFILSSKKLLLSDSGFYLCAWRTPSSGNTIYFGEGSWLTVV.

This clonotype was seen only once. The chain uses TRBV27 and TRBJ2-7, with 8 positions matching TRBD1. The germline V gene encodes CDR1 MNHEY and CDR2 SMNVEV (reference sequence). This CDR3 comprises 14 residues. V trimming: 5 bases; J trimming: 4 bases; junction bases outside the gene matches: 7. The CDR3 region is CASSKRTGTYEQYF. CDR3 coding DNA: TGTGCCAGCAGTAAAAGGACAGGGACGTACGAGCAGTACTTC.

This clonotype has a handful of counts. The DNA is left out, because the CDR3 cannot be placed on it with certainty; the CDR3 is given as TCRdb lists it. V is TRBV9 and J is TRBJ1-1. CDR1 and CDR2 from the germline V gene are SGDLS and YYNGEE. The CDR3 sequence runs 14 residues, both termini included. The CDR3 region is CASSVATGNTETFF.

This clonotype was recorded a few times. The J gene is TRBJ2-2, the V gene TRBV12-3 or TRBV12-4; the D call may be TRBD1 or TRBD2 (5 bases each). CDR3 length: 16 residues. Deletions cut 5 bases from V and 6 bases from J, with 19 bases between. The CDR3 region has the DNA TGTGCCAGCAGTACCCGGGACGGAAGGTTCTCCGGGGAGCTGTTTTTT. Translated, it gives CASSTRDGRFSGELFF.

This clonotype occurred a few times. For the CDR3, the DNA is TGTGCCAGCAGCACCAGACAGGGGGCGAGGACAAACACTGAAGCTTTCTTT. Residues: CASSTRQGARTNTEAFF. V is TRBV7-3 and J is TRBJ1-1; 10 nucleotides line up with TRBD1. Germline lookup yields CDR1 SGHTA and CDR2 FQGTGA. Losses at the gene ends were 5 bases for V and 2 bases for J; bases not matched to a gene: 11. The CDR3 runs 17 residues.

This clonotype came up a few times. The genes are TRBV3-1 and TRBJ2-7, with D perhaps given as TRBD1 or TRBD2 (6 bases each). From germline, CDR1 is LGHDT and CDR2 YNNKEL (reference sequence). There are 15 residues in the CDR3. Trimming left V 5 bases short and J 2 bases short, with 16 bases between. In DNA, the CDR3 is TGTGCCAGCAGCGGGGGGTTCAGGGGAGCCTACGAGCAGTACTTC. It yields the protein CASSGGFRGAYEQYF.

The chain combines TRBV5-1 with TRBJ2-7; TRBD1 agrees at 8 bases. Germline CDR1 is SGHRS and CDR2 is YFSETQ. V gave up 3 bases and J gave up 4 bases; unmatched junction bases: 9. The CDR3 has 15 amino acids. The CDR3 spells CASSSVQGAQYEQYF. The CDR3 nucleotides are TGCGCCAGCAGCTCGGTGCAGGGGGCGCAGTACGAGCAGTACTTC.

A few counts support this clonotype. This rearrangement joins TRBV3-1 to TRBJ1-4; D is ambiguous. The germline CDR1 and CDR2 sequences are LGHDT and YNNKEL (reference sequence). The CDR3 consists of 15 residues. Trimming removed 6 bases from V and 6 bases from J, with 17 bases in between. In DNA, the CDR3 is TGTGCCAGCAGAAACCCCAGGTTGGGAGATGAAAAACTGTTTTTT. It yields the protein CASRNPRLGDEKLFF.

This clonotype has at least ten counts. The rearrangement uses TRBV3-1 and TRBJ2-5, with 7 nucleotides matching TRBD2. This CDR3 is built from 16 residues. V lost 0 bases, J lost 4 bases, and 8 bases stayed unmatched. Germline CDR1 reads LGHDT; CDR2 reads YNNKEL (reference sequence). CDR3 DNA: TGTGCCAGCAGCCAAGACATAGCGGGCTTGGCAGAGACCCAGTACTTC. Translation gives CASSQDIAGLAETQYF.

This clonotype was recorded a few times. CDR3 nucleotide sequence: TGTGCCACCAGTGCCCGGGAGAAGGTCACAGATACGCAGTATTTT. It is translated as CATSAREKVTDTQYF. This chain joins TRBV24-1 and TRBJ2-3; tentatively, D is TRBD2 (6 bases). CDR3 size: 15 residues. CDR1 is KGHDR, CDR2 SFDVKD, per germline. Trimming removed 5 bases at V and 2 bases at J, with 13 bases between.

The table lists this clonotype with many counts. The rearrangement links TRBV2 to TRBJ2-5; 14 bases match TRBD2. The germline gives CDR1 SNHLY, CDR2 FYNNEI. The CDR3 runs to 21 residues. Trimming removed 4 bases from V and 2 bases from J; junction bases left unmatched: 18. The CDR3 sequence is CASSGGTGLAGGRRGQETQYF. In DNA form, the CDR3 reads TGTGCCAGCAGTGGTGGTACCGGACTAGCGGGAGGACGAAGAGGGCAAGAGACCCAGTACTTC.

The rearrangement uses TRBV30 and TRBJ2-6, with a tentative D call TRBD1 (6 bases). V shed 0 bases and J shed 2 bases, with 11 bases lying between them. CDR3 length: 16 amino acids. CDR1 and CDR2 from the germline V gene are GTSNPN and SVGIG (reference sequence). CDR3 sequence (DNA): TGTGCCTGGAGTGTAGGGGCAGGGGCTGGGGCCAACGTCCTGACTTTC. Translated, it gives CAWSVGAGAGANVLTF.

The V gene is TRBV24-1, the J gene TRBJ2-2; no firm D call. Trimming removed 1 base at V and 4 bases at J, with 15 bases between. CDR1 is KGHDR and CDR2 is SFDVKD in the germline V gene. CDR3 length: 17 amino acids. The CDR3, as DNA: TGTGCCACCAGTGATTTAAATCCGGGTACGGGCACCGGGGAGCTGTTTTTT. This sequence encodes CATSDLNPGTGTGELFF.

This clonotype has at least ten counts. The chain uses TRBV7-9 and TRBJ2-5; 9 bases agree with TRBD1. CDR3 size: 14 residues. Germline CDR1 and CDR2: SEHNR and FQNEAQ (reference sequence). With V trimmed by 5 bases and J by 3 bases, 4 bases remained unmatched. Written as DNA, the CDR3 is TGTGCCAGCAGCAGGGACAGGGCGGAAGAGACCCAGTACTTC. Its translation: CASSRDRAEETQYF.

The table lists this clonotype with many counts. The chain joins TRBV20-1 to TRBJ2-7; D is unresolved. The CDR3 consists of 13 residues. Trimming removed 0 bases from V and 3 bases from J, with 9 bases in between. Germline V gene data show CDR1 as DFQATT and CDR2 as SNEGSKA (reference sequence). In DNA form, the CDR3 reads TGCAGTGCTAGAGATGGGCTGGACTACGAGCAGTACTTC. Its protein product is CSARDGLDYEQYF.

There are many counts of this clonotype. V is TRBV30 and J is TRBJ2-7; D is perhaps TRBD2 (5 bases). V lost 4 bases and J 6 bases, leaving 16 bases between the germline ends. This CDR3 contains 13 residues. Per the germline V gene, CDR1 is GTSNPN and CDR2 is SVGIG (reference sequence). In DNA form, the CDR3 reads TGTGCCTGGACCCGAGGTGGGGAGAGCGAGCAGTACTTC. Translated: CAWTRGGESEQYF.

This clonotype was picked up many times. J is TRBJ2-1 and V is TRBV6-1; 12 nucleotides agree with TRBD2. V gave up 7 bases and J gave up 10 bases; unmatched junction bases: 8. CDR1 is MNHNS and CDR2 is SASEGT in the germline V gene. The CDR3 sequence is 14 residues long. CDR3 amino acids: CASTGLAGLWEQFF. The CDR3 DNA reads as TGTGCCAGCACCGGACTAGCGGGATTGTGGGAGCAGTTCTTC.

The chain couples TRBV28 to TRBJ1-2, with unresolved D. Germline V gene data show CDR1 as MDHEN and CDR2 as SYDVKM. This CDR3 is built from 11 residues. Trimming shortened V by 3 bases and J by 7 bases, and 6 bases separated the two germline ends. The CDR3 DNA follows: TGTGCCAGCAGTTTGAGTAGTGGCTACACCTTC. This gives the protein CASSLSSGYTF.

This clonotype was seen only a few times. The chain uses TRBV6-5 and TRBJ1-6; possible D gene TRBD1, 5 bases. Germline assignment: CDR1 MNHEY and CDR2 SVGAGI. The CDR3 length is 16 residues. V dropped 2 bases and J dropped 9 bases, with 17 bases sitting between them. CDR3 region: CASSYTTNFGGSPLHF. DNA for the CDR3: TGTGCCAGCAGTTACACGACGAATTTCGGGGGTTCACCCCTCCACTTT.

This clonotype was observed a handful of times. The chain links TRBV19 to TRBJ1-5; D is undetermined. The germline V and J ends were trimmed by 8 bases and 2 bases, with 10 bases remaining between them. The CDR3 spans 13 residues. Per germline, CDR1 LNHDA and CDR2 SQIVND (reference sequence). The CDR3 DNA follows: TGTGCCAGTTTCGGGGTGGGCAATCAGCCCCAGCATTTT. Encoded protein: CASFGVGNQPQHF.

The sample holds many counts of this clonotype. The chain recombines TRBV10-2 with TRBJ2-3; D gene unclear. This CDR3 comprises 15 residues. Germline values: CDR1 WSHSY, CDR2 SAAADI. Trimming pared 4 bases from V and 2 bases from J, leaving 13 bases between. The CDR3 DNA reads TGCGCCAGCAGTGGTCGTCAGCAGGACACAGATACGCAGTATTTT. Encoded protein: CASSGRQQDTDTQYF.

The chain carries TRBV10-2 and TRBJ2-3; 8 bases agree with TRBD2. The length of the CDR3 is 15 residues. Looked up from germline, CDR1 is WSHSY and CDR2 is SAAADI. With V trimmed by 3 bases and J by 6 bases, 8 bases remained unmatched. In nucleotides, the CDR3 is TGCGCCAGCAGTGATAGGCGGGAGGTTTTGGATACGCAGTATTTT. Its translation is CASSDRREVLDTQYF.

This sequence joins TRBV7-2 and TRBJ2-5; perhaps D is TRBD1 or TRBD2 (6 bases each). The V end lost 6 bases, the J end lost 4 bases, and 9 bases lay between the germline ends. The CDR3 loop spans 12 amino acids. The germline gives CDR1 SGHTA, CDR2 FQGNSA. CDR3 sequence: CASRGGRETQYF. The CDR3 region has the DNA TGTGCCAGCAGGGGGGGCAGAGAGACCCAGTACTTC.

The rearrangement joins TRBV6-1 to TRBJ2-7; D unclear. Germline V gives CDR1 MNHNS, CDR2 SASEGT. This CDR3 region has 13 residues. Trimming took off 4 bases at V and 2 bases at J, with 9 bases between the two ends. For the CDR3, the DNA is TGTGCCAGCAGTGCCGATCTACCCTACGAGCAGTACTTC. It specifies CASSADLPYEQYF.

The chain combines TRBV7-9 with TRBJ2-6, with TRBD1 as a possible D gene (6 bases). The germline V and J ends were trimmed by 5 bases and 0 bases, with 17 bases remaining between them. Germline V lookup: CDR1 SEHNR, CDR2 FQNEAQ (reference sequence). There are 18 residues in the CDR3. CDR3 sequence: CASSLQGHRPSGANVLTF. DNA of the CDR3: TGTGCCAGCAGCCTACAGGGCCACCGACCCTCTGGGGCCAACGTCCTGACTTTC.

This clonotype was counted at least ten times. The J gene is TRBJ2-3, the V gene TRBV11-3; TRBD2 agrees at 9 bases. The CDR3 totals 16 residues. Germline V CDR1 and CDR2: SGHNT, YENEEA. The ends lost 6 bases at V and 3 bases at J; junction bases unmatched: 10. CDR3 nucleotides: TGTGCCAGCAGTAGATTTAGCGGGAGTGCGACAGATACGCAGTATTTT. Translating it yields CASSRFSGSATDTQYF.

This chain connects TRBV7-9 to TRBJ2-1, with a weak D call TRBD1 (6 bases). The CDR3 extends over 16 amino acids. Per the germline V gene, CDR1 is SEHNR and CDR2 is FQNEAQ (reference sequence). The V end lost 4 bases, the J end lost 0 bases, and 13 bases lay between the germline ends. The CDR3 nucleotides are TGTGCCAGCAGCTCAGACAGGACGGGCTCCTACAATGAGCAGTTCTTC. This encodes CASSSDRTGSYNEQFF. The whole variable domain, filled in from reference TRBV7-9 and TRBJ2-1, reads DTGVSQNPRHKITKRGQNVTFRCDPISEHNRLYWYRQTLGQGPEFLTYFQNEAQLEKSRLLSDRFSAERPKGSFSTLEIQRTEQGDSAMYLCASSSDRTGSYNEQFFGPGTRLTVL.